Listed here are 5 T cell receptor beta chains from one sample, sequenced in a study of blood T cell repertoires in COVID-19. Using immunoSEQ multiplex PCR, the repertoire was profiled, and TCRdb retains in-frame clones only, with some absent. The sample carries some 300,000 clones, 87% recorded once. The specimen was peripheral blood. These receptors originate from a man between 18 and 35 years old with active or convalescent COVID-19.

The sample holds one count of this clone. CDR3 sequence (DNA): TGTGCCAGCAGCTTAGCCGCGTCGGGACAGGGAGGGACCCAGTACTTC. Translation: CASSLAASGQGGTQYF. The chain has TRBV7-2 and TRBJ2-5; TRBD1 aligns across 9 bases. Germline V gene sequence: CDR1 SGHTA, CDR2 FQGNSA. With V trimmed by 0 bases and J by 7 bases, 9 bases remained unmatched. This CDR3 has 16 amino acids.

V and J are TRBV14 and TRBJ1-2; 10 bases match TRBD1. The germline CDR1 and CDR2 sequences are SGHDN and FVKESK. Germline trimming cut 1 base from V and 8 bases from J; bases unmatched to any gene: 4. The CDR3 extends over 14 amino acids. This CDR3 is CASSQAGTGVGYTF. CDR3 DNA sequence: TGTGCCAGCAGCCAAGCCGGGACAGGGGTAGGCTACACCTTC.

CDR3 sequence (DNA): TGTGCCAGCAGTTTTTGGGGGGGCAGTTACAATGAGCAGTTCTTC. This sequence encodes CASSFWGGSYNEQFF. The chain couples TRBV28 to TRBJ2-1; tentative D call: TRBD2 (7 bases). CDR1 MDHEN and CDR2 SYDVKM come from the germline V gene. This CDR3 has 15 residues. Trimming cost V 3 bases and J 4 bases, with 13 bases left between them.

V gene TRBV7-9 combines with J gene TRBJ2-1, with D tentatively TRBD2 (5 bases). The V gene lost 1 base and the J gene lost 8 bases, with 9 bases spanning the gap. This CDR3 comprises 13 residues. CDR1 and CDR2 (germline): SEHNR, FQNEAQ (reference sequence). The CDR3 coding sequence is TGTGCCAGCAGCTTAGAGGGAGTGGATGAGCAGTTCTTC. This gives the protein CASSLEGVDEQFF.

This chain joins TRBV4-1 and TRBJ1-6; D ambiguous. The germline V gene encodes CDR1 MGHRA and CDR2 YSYEKL. The CDR3 runs 15 residues. Trimming pared 2 bases from V and 9 bases from J, leaving 14 bases between. The CDR3 bases are TGCGCCAGCAGCCAAAGGATGGGCGTGGGTTCACCCCTCCACTTT. Translating gives CASSQRMGVGSPLHF.